The 6 T cell receptor beta chains given below trace back to one sample, sequenced in a study of spatial heterogeneity in lung cancer. Overall study results and limits: Tumors with more nonsynonymous mutations had more expanded intratumoral alpha and beta TCRs.

These receptors are not linked to any known antigen. The sample's time point: sample taken at primary tumor resection. TCRdb redid the calling of the 5' RACE reads with MiXCR, one entry per CDR3 protein. The sample has around 10,000 distinct CDR3 sequences, about 13% seen once. Specimen: lung tumor tissue, collected at surgery. The receptor source for this set is a male donor with early-stage non-small cell lung cancer.

The V and J genes are TRBV10-1 and TRBJ2-4; possibly TRBD2 for D (5 bases). The CDR3 has 14 amino acids. Deletions cut 0 bases from V and 5 bases from J, with 8 bases between. Per the germline V gene, CDR1 is WNHNN and CDR2 is SYGVQD (reference sequence). CDR3 DNA sequence: TGCGCCAGCAGTGAGTCGACCGGGGAAAACATTCAGTACTTC. Its translation is CASSESTGENIQYF.

The chain has TRBV12-3 or TRBV12-4 and TRBJ2-4, with 13 nucleotides matching TRBD2. The CDR3 is 14 residues long. V was pared by 6 bases and J by 15 bases, with 11 bases of the junction left unmatched. The CDR3 nucleotides read TGTGCCAGCAGGCTTAGACTAGCGGGGGGCCTATTGTACTTC. This sequence encodes CASRLRLAGGLLYF.

This clonotype was observed a few times. The chain has TRBV4-3 and TRBJ1-2, with D maybe TRBD1 (5 bases). The length of the CDR3 is 15 residues. The germline V and J ends were trimmed by 2 bases and 6 bases, with 16 bases remaining between them. Germline V gene sequence: CDR1 LGHNA, CDR2 YSLEER. CDR3 amino acids: CASSQKPTGGHGYTF. In DNA, the CDR3 is TGCGCCAGCAGCCAAAAGCCTACAGGTGGCCATGGCTACACCTTC.

Of note for this clonotype: A single base separates this from a much larger clone, so it may be a read error. The gene calls are TRBV7-7 and TRBJ1-2; D is perhaps TRBD1 (5 bases). Germline CDR1 SSHAT, CDR2 FNYEAQ (reference sequence). The CDR3 extends over 11 amino acids. This CDR3 is CVIRDNYGYTF. The DNA for the CDR3 is TGTGTCATCAGGGACAACTATGGCTACACCTTC.

The V call is TRBV20-1, the J call TRBJ2-3; possible D gene TRBD1, 5 bases. The CDR3 is made up of 12 amino acids. V shed 6 bases and J shed 3 bases, with 10 bases lying between them. The germline gives CDR1 DFQATT, CDR2 SNEGSKA (reference sequence). As DNA, the CDR3 is TGCAGTGCGGTAGGGGATACAGATACGCAGTATTTT. It encodes CSAVGDTDTQYF.

This clonotype occurred a few times. This chain links TRBV12-3 or TRBV12-4 with TRBJ1-2; weak D call: TRBD1 (6 bases). The CDR3 spans 13 residues. Trimming took 5 bases from V and 4 from J, leaving 11 bases between them. The CDR3 bases are TGTGCCAGCAGTATACAGGACAGCTATGGCTACACCTTC. Amino acid sequence: CASSIQDSYGYTF.